This paragraph reports one T cell receptor (beta chain). This record belongs to a study of blood T cell repertoires in COVID-19. For the study at large: Sites across the United States, Italy and Spain contributed samples from acute and convalescent COVID-19.

In the authors' methods: It was from reference gene primer amplification that nucleated cell counts were estimated. Repertoires were generated with immunoSEQ multiplex PCR, while TCRdb's copy carries only in-frame clones and drops some. V, J and clone size were drawn from that table, and D and trimming were deduced from the DNA. The table includes 100,000 to 150,000 clones, more than 75% detected once. Sequencing used peripheral blood. The receptor was derived from a man in his 70s with active COVID-19.

This CDR3 reads CASSIGGQGKRYGYTF. The CDR3 DNA sequence: TGTGCCAGTAGTATAGGGGGACAGGGGAAGAGATATGGCTACACCTTC. The chain has TRBV19 and TRBJ1-2, with 10 nucleotides matching TRBD1. Germline V gene lookup returns CDR1 LNHDA and CDR2 SQIVND (reference sequence). The ends lost 1 base at V and 5 bases at J; junction bases unmatched: 7. The CDR3 totals 16 residues.